This TCR beta chain comes out of a study of cytomegalovirus exposure and HLA in healthy donors. Across the whole study: A previous analysis identified about 110 million unique TCR beta sequences derived from about 180 million T cells.

Overall study findings and caveats: The study found most TCR sequences rare, yet found some public TCRs in many donors. A previous analysis found most TCR beta V segments productive roughly 90% or roughly 30% of the time. There were reportedly fewer N-insertions in an Asian-associated ancestry cluster than the roughly 670-donor mean, in a later analysis.

It was with 60 Vbeta and 13 Jbeta primers that the PCR ran. Produced via immunoSEQ multiplex PCR; TCRdb's table is partial and in-frame only. The table records more than 65,000 clones, around 74% of them present only once. As to this clone: What it recognizes is unknown.

Deletions cut 1 base from V and 4 bases from J, with 12 bases between. From germline, CDR1 is MRHNA and CDR2 SNTAGT. The CDR3 has 15 residues. Specimen: PBMCs. The V gene is TRBV6-4, the J gene TRBJ2-3; D not certain. This TCR derives from a woman between 45 and 60 years old in good health and CMV-seropositive. The CDR3 sequence is CASSDFPNSPDTQYF. CDR3 bases: TGTGCCAGCAGTGACTTTCCTAATTCGCCAGATACGCAGTATTTT.